The clone carrying this T cell receptor (beta chain) was counted a few times. Antigen: not known. This entry comes from a study of T-cell memory formation after mild COVID-19. Study summary: TCR clustering was largely donor specific.

The germline V gene has CDR1 LNHNV and CDR2 YYDKDF (reference sequence). V was trimmed by 7 bases and J by 6 bases, leaving 19 bases between them. CDR3 size: 15 residues. Study-level points and caveats: For second-wave clones that peaked at day 37, SARS-CoV-2 specificity went unverified. Cross-reactive memory appears to have joined, as suggested by some responding clones showing up in pre-infection memory.

5'RACE primed from the constant segment yielded TCR alpha and TCR beta cDNA libraries bearing sample barcodes and UMIs. Using its own MiXCR run on the 5' RACE reads, TCRdb lists one record per CDR3 protein. The data hold approximately 290,000 distinct CDR3 sequences, with about 16% observed a single time. The V gene is TRBV15, the J gene TRBJ1-5; D unresolved. This receptor was identified in a man younger than 35 who had mild COVID-19 (a few samples of this study predate the infection). Cell type and time point are not known. Sample: PBMCs or a T cell subset sorted from them (not recorded which). The CDR3 spells CATNPQIGLSQPQHF. In DNA, the CDR3 is TGTGCCACCAACCCCCAGATTGGCCTCAGTCAGCCCCAGCATTTT.